This TCR beta chain was sequenced during a study of Ad26.COV2.S vaccination and SARS-CoV-2 variants. Study findings and constraints: Individuals receiving vaccine had higher spike-specific TCR breadth than placebo recipients did.

Remarks on this clone: The antigen is undetermined.

The CDR3 spans 13 residues. The V and J ends lost 8 bases and 5 bases, in that order; junction bases with no gene match: 6. Treatment indicated: about 20 received Ad26.COV2.S at low or high dose, single or two shots; about 5 received placebo; per-sample allocation not given. After the first vaccine or placebo injection, samples were drawn on day 63. Donation came from an adult in Boston who was aged 18-55 years. An Ad26 vector was used to express Wuhan-strain SARS-CoV-2 spike as the vaccine. The repertoire was sequenced with immunoSEQ multiplex PCR; TCRdb's copy has only in-frame clones and lacks some. The repertoire holds about 390,000 clones, with about nine tenths as singletons.

The TCR comes from a person aged 18-65 years who received the Ad26.COV2.S COVID-19 vaccine or a placebo. This sequence joins TRBV12-3 or TRBV12-4 and TRBJ2-7; 10 nucleotides agree with TRBD1. The specimen was peripheral blood, collected in a trial of Ad26.COV2.S vaccine versus placebo. The CDR3 DNA reads TGTGCCAGCTTTAGACAGGGGGCAAACGAGCAGTACTTC. It codes for CASFRQGANEQYF.